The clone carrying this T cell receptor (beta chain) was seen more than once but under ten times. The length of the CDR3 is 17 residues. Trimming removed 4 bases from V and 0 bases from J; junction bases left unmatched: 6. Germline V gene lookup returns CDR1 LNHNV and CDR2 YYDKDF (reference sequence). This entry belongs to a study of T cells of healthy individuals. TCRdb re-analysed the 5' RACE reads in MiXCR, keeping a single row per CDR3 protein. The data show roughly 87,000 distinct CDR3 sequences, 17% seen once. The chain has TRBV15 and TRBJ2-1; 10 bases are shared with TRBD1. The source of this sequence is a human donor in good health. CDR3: CATSIFDRGLSYNEQFF. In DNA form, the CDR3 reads TGTGCCACCAGCATCTTTGACAGGGGGCTCTCCTACAATGAGCAGTTCTTC.